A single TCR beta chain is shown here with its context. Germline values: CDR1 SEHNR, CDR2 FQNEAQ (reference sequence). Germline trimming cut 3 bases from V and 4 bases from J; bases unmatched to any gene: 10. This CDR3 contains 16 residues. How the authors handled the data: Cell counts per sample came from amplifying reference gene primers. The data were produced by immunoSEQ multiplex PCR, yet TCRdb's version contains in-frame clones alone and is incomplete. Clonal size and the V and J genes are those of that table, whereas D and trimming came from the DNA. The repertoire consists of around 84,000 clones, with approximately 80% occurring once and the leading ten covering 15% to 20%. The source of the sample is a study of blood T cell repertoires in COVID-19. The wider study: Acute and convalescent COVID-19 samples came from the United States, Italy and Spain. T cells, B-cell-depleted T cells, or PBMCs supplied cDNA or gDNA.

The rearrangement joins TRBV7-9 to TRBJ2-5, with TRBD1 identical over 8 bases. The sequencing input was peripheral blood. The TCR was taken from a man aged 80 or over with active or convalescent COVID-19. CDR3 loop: CASSLGRGPNLETQYF. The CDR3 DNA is TGTGCCAGCAGCTTGGGCAGGGGGCCGAATTTAGAGACCCAGTACTTC.